Each of the 7 T cell receptor beta chains below was sequenced from the same sample in a study of blood T cell repertoires in COVID-19. Assay: immunoSEQ multiplex PCR; the TCRdb copy retains only in-frame clones and omits some. This table has roughly 230,000 clones, 84% appearing once. Material for sequencing was peripheral blood. These receptors were obtained from a man aged 50 to 60 with acute or convalescent COVID-19.

The count of this clone is one. J is TRBJ2-7 and V is TRBV6-5; TRBD2 matches 10 bases. V gave up 2 bases and J gave up 4 bases; unmatched junction bases: 5. CDR3 length: 15 amino acids. CDR1 and CDR2 from the germline V gene are MNHEY and SVGAGI. CDR3 coding DNA: TGTGCCAGCAGTTACCGGACTAGCGGAATATACGAGCAGTACTTC. Its translation: CASSYRTSGIYEQYF.

This clone was seen only a few times. V gene TRBV19 combines with J gene TRBJ1-4, with a tentative D call TRBD1 (6 bases). Trimming left V 10 bases short and J 5 bases short, with 8 bases between. The CDR3 consists of 11 residues. Per germline, CDR1 LNHDA and CDR2 SQIVND (reference sequence). The CDR3 protein is CATQGNEKLFF. CDR3 coding DNA: TGTGCCACCCAGGGGAATGAAAAACTGTTTTTT.

J is TRBJ2-7 and V is TRBV27, with 14 bases matching TRBD2. V lost 7 bases, J lost 7 bases, and 15 bases stayed unmatched. The V gene's germline CDR1 is MNHEY and CDR2 SMNVEV (reference sequence). The CDR3 covers 17 residues. In DNA, the CDR3 is TGTGCCAGCACCCCCTCTTCCGGGACTAGCGGGAGAGGGGAGCAGTACTTC. Protein product: CASTPSSGTSGRGEQYF.

V usage is TRBV5-6 and J usage is TRBJ2-7, with 15 bases fitting TRBD2. CDR1 and CDR2 (germline): SGHDT, YYEEEE. This CDR3 comprises 17 residues. Losses at the gene ends were 0 bases for V and 9 bases for J; bases not matched to a gene: 10. The CDR3 loop reads CASSLADGLAGGLGQYF. The CDR3 region has the DNA TGTGCCAGCAGCTTGGCCGATGGACTAGCGGGAGGGTTGGGGCAGTACTTC.

This rearrangement joins TRBV16 to TRBJ2-7; TRBD1 agrees at 11 bases. This CDR3 comprises 15 residues. The ends lost 2 bases at V and 9 bases at J; junction bases unmatched: 9. Germline assignment: CDR1 KGHSY and CDR2 FQNENV. The CDR3 loop is CASSQGDRGIRVQYF. In DNA form, the CDR3 reads TGTGCCAGCAGCCAAGGGGACAGGGGGATACGAGTGCAGTACTTC.

The V and J genes are TRBV5-1 and TRBJ2-4; 10 nucleotides match TRBD2. The J segment lost 6 bases and the V segment lost 0 bases, leaving 3 bases of the junction unmatched. Looked up from germline, CDR1 is SGHRS and CDR2 is YFSETQ. The CDR3 is 15 residues long. The CDR3, as DNA: TGCGCCAGCAGCTTGGCCGGACTAGCGGTAAACATTCAGTACTTC. Its translation: CASSLAGLAVNIQYF.

The chain couples TRBV5-1 to TRBJ2-6; D may be TRBD1 (5 bases). This CDR3 has 15 residues. Germline V gives CDR1 SGHRS, CDR2 YFSETQ. Between the trimmed V and J ends, which lost 4 bases and 0 bases, there was a span of 8 bases. The CDR3, as DNA: TGCGCCAGCAGCGCAGGGAACTCTGGGGCCAACGTCCTGACTTTC. Its protein product is CASSAGNSGANVLTF.